A selection of T cell receptor beta chains follows, all from one sample in a study of cytotoxic CD8 clonotypes in ibrutinib-treated CLL. Method: immunoSEQ multiplex PCR; TCRdb's copy keeps in-frame clones and lacks some. The top ten clones hold roughly 6% of a sample with fewer than 400,000 clones, 67% of them seen once. This specimen was PBMCs, taken after 36 months of ibrutinib treatment. The receptors come from a human donor with chronic lymphocytic leukemia. Both conserved end residues are part of each CDR3. A D gene is named only where the DNA matches it firmly. Clone size is stated in some rows and not others, as once, few, many or a class when expanded.

>.|TRBJ2-7|TRBV29-1|.
CSATRGIGTSKSYEQYF
>TRBD1|TRBJ2-3|TRBV7-8|once
CASSGQGADTQYF
>.|TRBJ2-7|TRBV7-6|.
CASSLVIQGRYEQYF
>.|TRBJ2-7|TRBV28|.
CASNLRRVYEQYF
>.|TRBJ2-3|TRBV10-2|once
CASSEMRGGTDTQYF
>.|TRBJ2-1|TRBV29-1|.
CSVRSGLDEQFF
>TRBD1|TRBJ2-2|TRBV7-9|.
CASSLLAGTGGTGELFF
>TRBD1|TRBJ1-6|TRBV19|.
CASSPRTGTSSPLHF
>TRBD2|TRBJ2-7|TRBV15|.
CATSRDLAGGPGEQYF
>.|TRBJ2-1|TRBV6-1|.
CASSETPSFEQFF
>.|TRBJ1-2|TRBV19|.
CASSIYGKDNYGYTF
>.|TRBJ2-7|TRBV28|.
CASTTEVGPLYEQYF
>.|TRBJ2-7|TRBV6-6|.
CASRSSNQGYEQYF
>TRBD1|TRBJ1-2|TRBV27|few
CASSRDRGVYGYTF
>.|TRBJ1-2|TRBV5-1|.
CASSLARAENGYTF
>.|TRBJ1-1|TRBV6-5|.
CASSYRGTGEAFF
>.|TRBJ1-2|TRBV19|.
CASSILQGNYGYTF
>TRBD2|TRBJ2-1|TRBV5-6|.
CASSRTSGGAGNEQFF
>.|TRBJ1-5|TRBV4-1|.
CASSQDPQRDQPQHF
>.|TRBJ1-1|TRBV7-2|.
CASSLRPGTEAFF
>.|TRBJ1-2|TRBV10-2|.
CASSDPREDGYTF
>.|TRBJ2-3|TRBV5-1|.
CASSSRTPYGVNTQYF
>.|TRBJ2-7|TRBV2|.
CASAVYEQYF
>.|TRBJ1-5|TRBV27|.
CASSFGGVAQPQHF
>.|TRBJ1-2|TRBV7-2|.
CASSLVGAYGYTF
>TRBD2|TRBJ2-3|TRBV2|once
CASREDTDTQYF
>.|TRBJ1-5|TRBV18|.
CASSQGVQPQHF
>.|TRBJ2-3|TRBV4-2|.
CASSQVVAGRAKDTQYF
>.|TRBJ2-1|TRBV7-3|once
CASSLFFADSYNEQFF
>.|TRBJ2-5|TRBV19|.
CASSRRGLGETQYF
>.|TRBJ2-2|TRBV5-6|.
CASTHQGEQAGELFF
>.|TRBJ2-7|TRBV10-3|few
CAISESDSSYEQYF
>.|TRBJ1-5|TRBV10-2|.
CASSVSQGNQPQHF
>.|TRBJ2-2|TRBV9|.
CASSLIAGANTGELFF
>TRBD1|TRBJ1-5|TRBV5-6|.
CASSQGTVLHQPQHF
>.|TRBJ2-5|TRBV28|few
CASSVGDIMKETQYF
>.|TRBJ1-2|TRBV9|few
CASSVVALGDGYTF
>.|TRBJ2-1|TRBV10-1|once
CASSENEGPNNEQFF
>.|TRBJ1-1|TRBV5-6|.
CASSLRFTEAFF
>TRBD1|TRBJ1-3|TRBV25-1|.
CASSIRQGLSGNTIYF
>.|TRBJ1-1|TRBV11-2|.
CASSLLSSPVNTEAFF